What follows are 10 T cell receptor beta chains derived from one specimen sequenced in a study of tumor-infiltrating lymphocytes in primary liver carcinoma. It was from approximately 20-30 mg of unsorted bulk tissue that RNA and DNA were co-extracted. TCR beta cDNA was prepared out of approximately 470 ng total RNA by means of a constant-region primer. Three-round nested multiplex PCR performed with slightly modified ARM-PCR produced the TCR beta libraries. TRBV1-TRBV30 forward and Cbeta reverse primers drove the first two roughly 10-cycle rounds. TCRdb passed the multiplex PCR reads through MiXCR, listing each CDR3 protein once. The sample lists 120,000 or so distinct CDR3 sequences, around two thirds occurring once. The sample comprised liver tumor tissue from sampling region 1. Subset specified: tumor region T1, superior pole. The receptors stem from a woman in her fifties or sixties with primary liver carcinoma and hepatitis B virus infection.

On this clonotype: At one boundary the junction diverges from the germline segment, which might be a read error. The rearrangement uses TRBV11-1 and TRBJ2-1; a weak D match, TRBD2 (5 bases). Germline CDR1 is SGHAT and CDR2 is FQDESV (reference sequence). The CDR3 is made up of 13 amino acids. Here the CDR3 reads CTSSSPSGGEQFF. The CDR3 DNA reads TGTACCAGCAGCTCTCCGAGCGGTGGTGAGCAGTTCTTT. The full variable domain, with the rest looked up from reference TRBV11-1 and TRBJ2-1, is EAEVAQSPRYKITEKSQAVAFWCDPISGHATLYWYRQILGQGPELLVQFQDESVVDDSQLPKDRFSAERLKGVDSTLKIQPAELGDSAMYLCTSSSPSGGEQFFGPGTRLTVL.

To note about this clonotype: A much larger clonotype is one base distant, so this may be a read error. This rearrangement joins TRBV18 to TRBJ2-5; D may be TRBD2 (6 bases). This CDR3 region has 16 residues. V shed 1 base and J shed 8 bases, with 20 bases lying between them. The germline gives CDR1 KGHSH, CDR2 LQKENI. CDR3 residues: CASSPRRLEGKDTQYF. The CDR3 coding sequence is TGTGCCAGCTCACCACGCCGACTAGAGGGGAAGGATACCCAGTACTTC.

The chain recombines TRBV11-1 with TRBJ2-2; D may correspond to TRBD1 or TRBD2 (6 bases each). V gave up 3 bases and J gave up 7 bases, with 15 bases separating them. The CDR3 runs to 15 residues. Germline V gene sequence: CDR1 SGHAT, CDR2 FQDESV (reference sequence). CDR3 sequence: CASSLGLGGLGELFF. CDR3 bases: TGTGCCAGCAGCTTGGGATTAGGGGGGCTCGGGGAGCTGTTTTTT.

This clonotype occurred many times. V is TRBV29-1 and J is TRBJ2-7; 9 bases match TRBD2. Trimming cost V 3 bases and J 2 bases; bases outside gene matches: 8. The CDR3 is 15 residues long. Germline loops: CDR1 SQVTM, CDR2 ANQGSEA. CDR3 amino acids: CSVEDSGSPPYEQYF. The DNA of the CDR3 is TGCAGCGTTGAGGATAGCGGGAGCCCTCCCTACGAGCAGTACTTC.

Of note for this clonotype: Because the CDR3 is missing its conserved closing phenylalanine or tryptophan, this is likely a read error. This rearrangement joins TRBV11-2 to TRBJ2-1, with 7 bases lining up with TRBD2. This CDR3 has 17 residues. CDR1 and CDR2 (germline): SGHAT, FQNNGV. Trimming at V came to 0 bases and at J to 0 bases, leaving 5 bases not matched to a gene. The CDR3 region has the DNA TGTGCCAGCAGCTTAGAAGGCGGGAGAAGCTCCTACAATGAGCAGTTCTTG. Translation: CASSLEGGRSSYNEQFL.

The V gene is TRBV7-9, the J gene TRBJ2-1, with D maybe TRBD2 (6 bases). V shed 5 bases and J shed 4 bases, with 18 bases lying between them. This CDR3 has 16 amino acids. Germline V gene sequence: CDR1 SEHNR, CDR2 FQNEAQ (reference sequence). CDR3 region: CASSQEGRRGYNEQFF. The DNA for the CDR3 is TGTGCCAGCAGCCAAGAAGGACGGAGGGGTTACAATGAGCAGTTCTTC.

This clonotype was recorded at least ten times. The CDR3, as DNA: TGTGCCAGCAGCTTCCAGGGCATGAACACTGAAGCTTTCTTT. It encodes CASSFQGMNTEAFF. The V gene is TRBV7-9, the J gene TRBJ1-1; possible D gene TRBD1, 5 bases. There are 14 residues in the CDR3. Germline V lookup: CDR1 SEHNR, CDR2 FQNEAQ (reference sequence). V was shortened by 3 bases and J by 0 bases, with 8 bases between the two germline ends.

This clonotype was detected once. Given the absence of the conserved phenylalanine or tryptophan at the CDR3 end, a read error is likely. V usage is TRBV11-2 and J usage is TRBJ2-7; TRBD1 is a possible D gene (5 bases). Germline V gives CDR1 SGHAT, CDR2 FQNNGV. The CDR3 is 15 residues long. CDR3 residues: CASSLDTGPGYGQYL. DNA for the CDR3: TGTGCCAGTAGCTTAGATACAGGCCCAGGGTACGGGCAGTACCTC.

Of note for this clonotype: A much larger clone differs by one base, so this may be a read error. This rearrangement joins TRBV10-3 to TRBJ2-2, with unresolved D. The CDR3 sequence is 12 residues long. Germline V gene sequence: CDR1 ENHRY, CDR2 SYGVKD. CDR3 bases: TGTGCCATCGGTGAGCAATCCGGGGAGCTGTTTTTT. Its translation is CAIGEQSGELFF.

Notes on this clonotype: This is likely a read error, given that the CDR3 carries no conserved phenylalanine or tryptophan at its end. No DNA is shown, since the ends of the CDR3 on it are uncertain; the CDR3 is the one TCRdb lists. The rearrangement links TRBV11-2 to TRBJ2-7. Germline V CDR1 and CDR2: SGHAT, FQNNGV. Including both end residues, the CDR3 is 14 amino acids long. The CDR3 region is CASSLMVAGPRAVL.